This T cell receptor beta chain came from a study of Ad26.COV2.S vaccination and SARS-CoV-2 variants. The germline V gene has CDR1 SGHTA and CDR2 FQGNSA. CDR3 length: 18 residues. V was cut by 1 base and J by 1 base, with 17 bases left in between. Remarks on this clone: Its specificity is unknown.

Broader study findings: Substantial breadth was reportedly displayed by spike-specific CD8+ and CD4+ T cell responses after vaccination.

Data came from immunoSEQ multiplex PCR; TCRdb stores just in-frame clones and leaves some out. The repertoire holds hundreds of thousands of clones, with about 91% as singletons. The sample was peripheral blood, taken after recovery from COVID-19. The sequence derives from a human donor who had recovered from COVID-19. This chain connects TRBV7-2 to TRBJ1-5, with a tentative D call TRBD1 (5 bases). CDR3 nucleotides: TGTGCCAGCAGCTTAGGGTCGGGGGGTAGCACAAGCAATCAGCCCCAGCATTTT. Amino acids: CASSLGSGGSTSNQPQHF.